This T cell receptor (beta chain) was found in a study of somatic mutations in cytotoxic T cells in rheumatoid arthritis. Notes on the study in general: Which antigens the expanded CD8+ clones targeted was unknown.

Remarks on this clone: The antigen is unknown.

Germline V gene lookup returns CDR1 MNHEY and CDR2 SVGAGI. The CDR3 sequence is 13 residues long. Trimming removed 4 bases from V and 7 bases from J; junction bases left unmatched: 6. TCRdb's table, derived via immunoSEQ multiplex PCR, lists solely in-frame clones and lacks some. Of under 20,000 clones detected, roughly 80% appear once; the ten largest clones hold around 4.8%. The chain combines TRBV6-5 with TRBJ1-2, with 7 bases matching TRBD1. The clonotype comes from an adult with rheumatoid arthritis. Sequenced: CD8+ T cells sorted from blood. For the CDR3, the DNA is TGTGCCAGCAGTTGGGCAGGGGGGTTTGGCTACACCTTC. It yields the protein CASSWAGGFGYTF.